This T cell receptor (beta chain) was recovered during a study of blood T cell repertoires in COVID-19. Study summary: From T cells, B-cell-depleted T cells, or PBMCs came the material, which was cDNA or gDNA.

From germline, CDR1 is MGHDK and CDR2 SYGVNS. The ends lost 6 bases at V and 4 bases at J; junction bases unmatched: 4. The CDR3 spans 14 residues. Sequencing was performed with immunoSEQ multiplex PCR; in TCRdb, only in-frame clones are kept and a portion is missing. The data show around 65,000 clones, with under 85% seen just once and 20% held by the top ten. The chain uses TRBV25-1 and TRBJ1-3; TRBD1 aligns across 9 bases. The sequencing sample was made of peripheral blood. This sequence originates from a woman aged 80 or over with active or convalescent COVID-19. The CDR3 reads CASRGTGSGNTIYF. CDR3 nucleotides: TGTGCCAGCAGGGGGACAGGGTCGGGAAACACCATATATTTT. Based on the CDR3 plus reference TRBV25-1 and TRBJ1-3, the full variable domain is EADIYQTPRYLVIGTGKKITLECSQTMGHDKMYWYQQDPGMELHLIHYSYGVNSTEKGDLSSESTVSRIRTEHFPLTLESARPSHTSQYLCASRGTGSGNTIYFGEGSWLTVV.